This T cell receptor beta chain was identified during a study of human T cells and chemical hapten exposure. This sample's time point: healthy volunteer bleed at 2 weeks. Blood, whole and unfractionated, served as the source for total RNA extraction. The library tagged individual cDNA molecules with unique molecular identifiers. Via MiXCR, TCRdb re-called the RACE reads, giving one row per CDR3 protein. Of approximately 97,000 distinct CDR3 sequences in the sample, 8.5% to 9% are singletons; the top ten hold 2.5% to 3.5%. Germline CDR1 is SGHKS and CDR2 is YYEKEE (reference sequence). This CDR3 spans 15 amino acids. With 4 bases removed from V and 3 bases from J, the gap between germline ends came to 16 bases.

The sample taken for sequencing was whole blood. The origin of this receptor is a female donor in good health. Some clones in this sample may be carry-over from other donors' samples. This chain links TRBV5-5 with TRBJ1-1; possibly TRBD1 for D (5 bases). In DNA, the CDR3 is TGTGCCAGCAGCCCGGCGGGGGTTAGGGACACTGAAGCTTTCTTT. Translating it yields CASSPAGVRDTEAFF.